This T cell receptor (beta chain) was recovered during a study of blood T cell repertoires in COVID-19. Turning to the study itself: The study drew acute and convalescent COVID-19 samples from the United States, Italy and Spain.

There are 14 residues in the CDR3. J gave up 5 bases and V 2 bases, and 3 bases lay outside the gene matches. Germline values: CDR1 MRHNA, CDR2 SNTAGT. Data came from immunoSEQ multiplex PCR; TCRdb stores just in-frame clones and leaves some out. The sample holds some 290,000 clones; 75% to 90% are singletons and the top ten take about 4.6%. Input material: peripheral blood. This TCR derives from a man in his 60s who had recovered from COVID-19. This rearrangement joins TRBV6-4 to TRBJ2-5; 9 bases line up with TRBD1. In nucleotides, the CDR3 is TGTGCCAGCAGTGACCACAGGGGGCCTGAGACCCAGTACTTC. Translated: CASSDHRGPETQYF.